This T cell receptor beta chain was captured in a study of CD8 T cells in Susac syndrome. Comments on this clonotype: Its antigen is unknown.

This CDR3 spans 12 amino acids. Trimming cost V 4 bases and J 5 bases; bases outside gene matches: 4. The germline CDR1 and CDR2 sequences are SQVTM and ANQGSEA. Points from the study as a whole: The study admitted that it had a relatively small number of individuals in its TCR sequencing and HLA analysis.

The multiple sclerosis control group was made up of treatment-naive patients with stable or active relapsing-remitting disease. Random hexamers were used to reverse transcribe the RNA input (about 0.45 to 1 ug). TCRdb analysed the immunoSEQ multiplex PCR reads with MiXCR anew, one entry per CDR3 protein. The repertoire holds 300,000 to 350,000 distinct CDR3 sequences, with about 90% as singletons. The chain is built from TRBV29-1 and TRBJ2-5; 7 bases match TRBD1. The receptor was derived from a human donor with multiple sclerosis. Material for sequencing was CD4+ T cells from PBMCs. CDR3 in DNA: TGCAGCGTTGGACAGGGAGACGAGACCCAGTACTTC. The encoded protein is CSVGQGDETQYF.